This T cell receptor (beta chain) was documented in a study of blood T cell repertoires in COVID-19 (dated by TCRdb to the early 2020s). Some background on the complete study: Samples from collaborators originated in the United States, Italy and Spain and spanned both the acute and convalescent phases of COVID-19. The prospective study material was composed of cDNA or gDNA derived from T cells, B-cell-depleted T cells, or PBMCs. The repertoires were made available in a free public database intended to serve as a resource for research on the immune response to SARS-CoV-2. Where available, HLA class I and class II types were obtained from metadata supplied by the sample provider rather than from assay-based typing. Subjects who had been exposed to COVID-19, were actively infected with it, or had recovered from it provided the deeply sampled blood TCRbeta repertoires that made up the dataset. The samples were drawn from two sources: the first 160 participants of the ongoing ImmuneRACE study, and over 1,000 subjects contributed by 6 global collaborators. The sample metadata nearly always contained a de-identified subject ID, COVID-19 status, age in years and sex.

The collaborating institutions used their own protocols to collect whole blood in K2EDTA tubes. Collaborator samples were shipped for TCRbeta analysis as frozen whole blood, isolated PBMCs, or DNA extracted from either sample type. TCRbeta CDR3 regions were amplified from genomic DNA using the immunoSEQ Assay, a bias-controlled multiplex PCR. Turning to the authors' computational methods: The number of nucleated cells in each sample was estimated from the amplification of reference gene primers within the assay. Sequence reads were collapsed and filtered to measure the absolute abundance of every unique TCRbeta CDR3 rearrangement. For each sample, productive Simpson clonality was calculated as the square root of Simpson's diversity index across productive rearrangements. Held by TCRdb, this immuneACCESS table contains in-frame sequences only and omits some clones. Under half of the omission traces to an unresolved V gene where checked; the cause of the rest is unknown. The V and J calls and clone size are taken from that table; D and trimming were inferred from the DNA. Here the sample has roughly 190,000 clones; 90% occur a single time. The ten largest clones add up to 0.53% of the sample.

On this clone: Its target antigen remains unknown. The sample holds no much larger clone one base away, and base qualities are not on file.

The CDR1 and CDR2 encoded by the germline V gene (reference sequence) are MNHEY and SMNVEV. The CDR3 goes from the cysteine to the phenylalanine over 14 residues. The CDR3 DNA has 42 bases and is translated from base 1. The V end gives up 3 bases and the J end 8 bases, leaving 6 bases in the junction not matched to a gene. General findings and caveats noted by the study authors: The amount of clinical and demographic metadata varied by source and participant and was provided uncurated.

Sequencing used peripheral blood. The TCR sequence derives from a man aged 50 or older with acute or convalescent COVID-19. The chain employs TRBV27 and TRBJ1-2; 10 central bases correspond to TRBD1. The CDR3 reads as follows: CASSFTGTGEGYTF. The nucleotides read TGTGCCAGCAGTTTTACCGGGACAGGGGAAGGCTACACCTTC.